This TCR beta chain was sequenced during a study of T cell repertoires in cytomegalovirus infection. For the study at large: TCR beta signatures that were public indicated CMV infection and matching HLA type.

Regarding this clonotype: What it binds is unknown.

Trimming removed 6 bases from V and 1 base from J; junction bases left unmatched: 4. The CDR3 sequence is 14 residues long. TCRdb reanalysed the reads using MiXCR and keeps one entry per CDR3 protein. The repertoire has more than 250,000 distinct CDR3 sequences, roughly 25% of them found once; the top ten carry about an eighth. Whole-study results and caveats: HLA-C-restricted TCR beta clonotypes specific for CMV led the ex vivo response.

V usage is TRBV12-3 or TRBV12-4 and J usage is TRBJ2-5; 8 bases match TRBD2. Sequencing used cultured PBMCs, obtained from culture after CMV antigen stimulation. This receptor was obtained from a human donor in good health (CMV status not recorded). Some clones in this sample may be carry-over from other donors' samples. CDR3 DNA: TGTGCCAGCAGCGGACTAGCCTCCCAAGAGACCCAGTACTTC. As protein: CASSGLASQETQYF.